Each of the 17 T cell receptor beta chains below was sequenced from the same sample in a study of shared clonotypes between healthy human individuals. Sequencing was performed with immunoSEQ multiplex PCR; in TCRdb, only in-frame clones are kept and a portion is missing. Here the sample spans about a million clones, 60% to 80% being singletons. Material for sequencing was memory CD4+ T cells from PBMCs. Described subset: CD45RA-negative fraction. The receptor source for this set is a man aged 18 to 30 in good health. Some clones in this sample may be carry-over from other donors' samples.

This clone was detected a few times. This chain uses TRBV4-1 with TRBJ1-1; D unresolved. This CDR3 comprises 14 residues. Germline CDR1 MGHRA, CDR2 YSYEKL. The ends were cut back, 5 bases at V and 1 base at J, with 11 bases in the middle. CDR3 loop: CASSGPLRNTEAFF. DNA for the CDR3: TGCGCCAGCAGCGGCCCCTTGAGGAACACTGAAGCTTTCTTT.

Only one count was recorded for this clone. This sequence joins TRBV30 and TRBJ2-7, with 7 bases identical to TRBD2. Germline V gene sequence: CDR1 GTSNPN, CDR2 SVGIG (reference sequence). The CDR3 has 14 residues. The trim removed 1 base at V and 0 bases at J, leaving 3 bases unmatched. The chain's CDR3 is CAWSGSGYSYEQYF. Here the CDR3 DNA reads TGTGCCTGGAGTGGTAGCGGGTACTCCTACGAGCAGTACTTC.

The chain has TRBV7-6 and TRBJ2-2, with unresolved D. The germline CDR1 and CDR2 sequences are SGHVS and FNYEAQ. The CDR3 length is 12 residues. V lost 0 bases and J 7 bases, leaving 3 bases between the germline ends. The CDR3 DNA is TGTGCCAGCAGCTTAGCTGGCGGGGAGCTGTTTTTT. Translating it yields CASSLAGGELFF.

This clone was counted ten times or more. V and J are TRBV2 and TRBJ1-5; TRBD1 matches at 9 bases. Looked up from germline, CDR1 is SNHLY and CDR2 is FYNNEI. After removal of 9 bases from V and 5 bases from J, the junction contained 8 bases not matched to a gene. The CDR3 covers 14 residues. CDR3 in DNA: TGTGCCAGTCGCGGGGACAGGGAACATCAGCCCCAGCATTTT. Translating gives CASRGDREHQPQHF. Drawing the rest from reference TRBV2 and TRBJ1-5, the complete variable domain is EPEVTQTPSHQVTQMGQEVILRCVPISNHLYFYWYRQILGQKVEFLVSFYNNEISEKSEIFDDQFSVERPDGSNFTLKIRSTKLEDSAMYFCASRGDREHQPQHFGDGTRLSIL.

This clone was observed a few times. V gene TRBV6-1 combines with J gene TRBJ2-1; the D gene is possibly TRBD2 (5 bases). With 7 bases removed from V and 2 bases from J, the gap between germline ends came to 12 bases. The CDR3 length is 14 residues. Germline CDR1 is MNHNS and CDR2 is SASEGT. The CDR3 spells CASIRGPTYNEQFF. Here the CDR3 DNA reads TGTGCCAGCATTCGAGGGCCAACCTACAATGAGCAGTTCTTC.

The chain combines TRBV15 with TRBJ2-3; D is possibly TRBD2 (5 bases). Germline CDR1 LNHNV, CDR2 YYDKDF (reference sequence). V gave up 0 bases and J gave up 2 bases, with 12 bases separating them. The CDR3 has 16 residues. The CDR3 reads CATSRDFGLATDTQYF. The CDR3, as DNA: TGTGCCACCAGCAGAGATTTCGGGCTAGCCACAGATACGCAGTATTTT.

The gene calls are TRBV5-6 and TRBJ2-5; no firm D call. The germline gives CDR1 SGHDT, CDR2 YYEEEE. Trimming cost V 0 bases and J 1 base, with 13 bases left between them. The CDR3 spans 16 residues. The CDR3 sequence is CASSLGQTAFQETQYF. The CDR3 nucleotides read TGTGCCAGCAGCTTGGGTCAAACAGCATTCCAAGAGACCCAGTACTTC. Full variable domain (outside the CDR3, taken from reference TRBV5-6 and TRBJ2-5): DAGVTQSPTHLIKTRGQQVTLRCSPKSGHDTVSWYQQALGQGPQFIFQYYEEEERQRGNFPDRFSGHQFPNYSSELNVNALLLGDSALYLCASSLGQTAFQETQYFGPGTRLLVL.

This clone was counted only a few times. The V call is TRBV7-8, the J call TRBJ1-1; D is unresolved. V was cut by 0 bases and J by 3 bases, with 11 bases left in between. The length of the CDR3 is 15 residues. CDR1 and CDR2 from the germline V gene are SGHVS and FQNEAQ. The CDR3 region is CASSLAAGRYTEAFF. CDR3 in DNA: TGTGCCAGCAGCTTAGCGGCGGGGAGGTACACTGAAGCTTTCTTT.

The chain uses TRBV5-6 and TRBJ1-2; D is ambiguous. V gave up 2 bases and J gave up 8 bases, with 16 bases separating them. The CDR3 covers 14 residues. The V gene's germline CDR1 is SGHDT and CDR2 YYEEEE. CDR3 nucleotides: TGTGCCAGCAGCTTTTTCGTCCGACCGGGCGGCTACACCTTC. This codes for CASSFFVRPGGYTF. The full variable domain, with the rest looked up from reference TRBV5-6 and TRBJ1-2, is DAGVTQSPTHLIKTRGQQVTLRCSPKSGHDTVSWYQQALGQGPQFIFQYYEEEERQRGNFPDRFSGHQFPNYSSELNVNALLLGDSALYLCASSFFVRPGGYTFGSGTRLTVV.

V usage is TRBV2 and J usage is TRBJ2-5, with a weak D call TRBD1 (5 bases). Per the germline V gene, CDR1 is SNHLY and CDR2 is FYNNEI. Trimming removed 2 bases at V and 4 bases at J, with 14 bases between. The CDR3 is 15 residues long. The CDR3 loop is CASSERAGIRETQYF. CDR3 coding DNA: TGTGCCAGCAGTGAAAGGGCAGGGATTAGAGAGACCCAGTACTTC.

The table lists this clone with many counts. This chain links TRBV7-9 with TRBJ2-7; possibly TRBD1 or TRBD2 for D (5 bases each). The CDR3 runs 14 residues. Germline V lookup: CDR1 SEHNR, CDR2 FQNEAQ (reference sequence). Trimming took off 1 base at V and 3 bases at J, with 10 bases between the two ends. CDR3 amino acids: CASSLVGTSYEQYF. The CDR3 nucleotides are TGTGCCAGCAGCTTAGTAGGGACCAGCTACGAGCAGTACTTC.

The chain has TRBV6-5 and TRBJ2-3; 9 nucleotides match TRBD1. The CDR3 spans 15 residues. V dropped 5 bases and J dropped 3; count of bases not matched to a gene: 6. Per the germline V gene, CDR1 is MNHEY and CDR2 is SVGAGI. The CDR3 loop is CASSNHGTGTDTQYF. In DNA form, the CDR3 reads TGTGCCAGCAGTAACCACGGGACAGGGACAGATACGCAGTATTTT.

The CDR3 reads CASSRGQPNVRDTQYF. CDR3 nucleotides: TGTGCCAGCAGCAGGGGCCAACCCAACGTCCGAGATACGCAGTATTTT. This sequence joins TRBV5-4 and TRBJ2-3; possibly TRBD1 for D (5 bases). The V end lost 4 bases, the J end lost 5 bases, and 20 bases lay between the germline ends. Germline V gene sequence: CDR1 SGHNT, CDR2 YYREEE (reference sequence). This CDR3 region has 16 residues.

The chain employs TRBV18 and TRBJ2-2; the match to TRBD2 covers 7 bases. Germline lookup yields CDR1 KGHSH and CDR2 LQKENI. V trimming: 2 bases; J trimming: 0 bases; junction bases outside the gene matches: 6. The CDR3 covers 17 residues. CDR3 nucleotides: TGTGCCAGCTCACCAAGACGGGGGGAGTCGAACACCGGGGAGCTGTTTTTT. This sequence encodes CASSPRRGESNTGELFF. Supplemented by reference TRBV18 and TRBJ2-2, the full variable domain reads NAGVMQNPRHLVRRRGQEARLRCSPMKGHSHVYWYRQLPEEGLKFMVYLQKENIIDESGMPKERFSAEFPKEGPSILRIQQVVRGDSAAYFCASSPRRGESNTGELFFGEGSRLTVL.

The sample holds a few counts of this clone. The rearrangement links TRBV5-1 to TRBJ2-3, with TRBD2 identical over 15 bases. V shed 3 bases and J 4 bases; nucleotides not matched to a gene: 15. The CDR3 is 20 residues long. Germline values: CDR1 SGHRS, CDR2 YFSETQ. CDR3 in amino acids: CASSSRGLAGGIRGPDTQYF. CDR3 sequence (DNA): TGCGCCAGCAGCTCCAGAGGACTAGCGGGAGGGATCCGGGGTCCAGATACGCAGTATTTT.

The gene calls are TRBV14 and TRBJ2-1; 7 nucleotides align to TRBD2. Germline V lookup: CDR1 SGHDN, CDR2 FVKESK. V trimming: 1 base; J trimming: 5 bases; junction bases outside the gene matches: 8. The CDR3 covers 16 residues. This CDR3 is CASSQVRLAANNEQFF. For the CDR3, the DNA is TGTGCCAGCAGCCAAGTTAGGCTAGCGGCAAACAATGAGCAGTTCTTC.

This clone was seen more than once but under ten times. The rearrangement links TRBV30 to TRBJ2-7, with a tentative D call TRBD1 (6 bases). The CDR3 is made up of 13 amino acids. V was trimmed by 8 bases and J by 0 bases, leaving 14 bases between them. Germline CDR1 reads GTSNPN; CDR2 reads SVGIG (reference sequence). The CDR3 coding sequence is TGTGCCCGACAGGCGAGAAGCTCCTACGAGCAGTACTTC. Translated: CARQARSSYEQYF.